The 29 T cell receptor beta chains presented below share a single source sample, sequenced in a study of siplizumab effects on memory and regulatory T cells. TCRdb's copy holds only in-frame clones and misses some; the assay was immunoSEQ multiplex PCR. This table holds around 100,000 clones, about 93% found once. Specimen: non-Treg CD4+ T cells sorted from blood. The receptor set was obtained from a human donor in good health.

The V gene is TRBV27, the J gene TRBJ1-5; D ambiguous. The germline V gene encodes CDR1 MNHEY and CDR2 SMNVEV (reference sequence). The CDR3 is 13 residues long. Trimming pared 5 bases from V and 7 bases from J, leaving 12 bases between. CDR3 amino acids: CASSPRVGQPQHF. CDR3 bases: TGTGCCAGCAGTCCAAGGGTGGGGCAGCCCCAGCATTTT.

In its sample, this clone is medium-sized. In DNA form, the CDR3 reads TGCGCCAGCAGCCAAGATGCGACAAATCATCAGCCCCAGCATTTT. Encoded protein: CASSQDATNHQPQHF. The chain combines TRBV4-3 with TRBJ1-5; D gene ambiguous. Trimming left V 0 bases short and J 5 bases short, with 11 bases between. Germline values: CDR1 LGHNA, CDR2 YSLEER. This CDR3 is 15 amino acids long.

The chain carries TRBV7-2 and TRBJ2-2; maybe TRBD1 (7 bases). V lost 3 bases, J lost 0 bases, and 11 bases lay in between. The CDR3 is 16 residues long. Germline V gene sequence: CDR1 SGHTA, CDR2 FQGNSA. CDR3 amino acids: CASSFQGGANTGELFF. DNA of the CDR3: TGTGCCAGCAGCTTCCAGGGGGGCGCGAACACCGGGGAGCTGTTTTTT.

The chain uses TRBV6-1 and TRBJ1-5; TRBD1 agrees at 7 bases. The junction had 10 bases not matched to a gene; V was cut back by 2 bases and J by 6 bases. Looked up from germline, CDR1 is MNHNS and CDR2 is SASEGT. The CDR3 covers 16 residues. CDR3 protein: CASSERSAQGGQPQHF. CDR3 bases: TGTGCCAGCAGTGAAAGGTCCGCCCAGGGGGGTCAGCCCCAGCATTTT.

This rearrangement joins TRBV5-4 to TRBJ2-3, with TRBD2 matching over 8 bases. CDR3 length: 14 amino acids. Germline values: CDR1 SGHNT, CDR2 YYREEE (reference sequence). The V segment lost 2 bases and the J segment 6 bases; nucleotides outside the gene matches: 5. This CDR3 is CASSFPGRGDTQYF. CDR3 DNA: TGTGCCAGCAGCTTCCCCGGGAGGGGGGATACGCAGTATTTT.

V is TRBV19 and J is TRBJ2-2; 8 bases line up with TRBD1. Germline V gene data show CDR1 as LNHDA and CDR2 as SQIVND (reference sequence). The V gene end was trimmed by 3 bases and the J gene end by 3 bases; junction bases not matched to a gene: 3. This CDR3 spans 15 amino acids. The CDR3 sequence: CASSMSGGHTGELFF. The CDR3 bases are TGTGCCAGTAGTATGTCAGGGGGCCACACCGGGGAGCTGTTTTTT.

V usage is TRBV4-1 and J usage is TRBJ2-3; 9 nucleotides match TRBD1. V lost 1 base and J lost 10; bases outside the gene matches: 3. This CDR3 has 13 amino acids. Germline V gene lookup returns CDR1 MGHRA and CDR2 YSYEKL. DNA of the CDR3: TGCGCCAGCAGCCAAGTAGGGACAGGGCCGCAGTATTTT. Translating gives CASSQVGTGPQYF.

The genes are TRBV9 and TRBJ1-2; 8 bases are shared with TRBD1. The CDR3 is 13 amino acids. CDR1 SGDLS and CDR2 YYNGEE come from the germline V gene. V gave up 4 bases and J gave up 8 bases; unmatched junction bases: 7. The chain's CDR3 is CASSPDREVGYTF. Written as DNA, the CDR3 is TGTGCCAGCAGCCCGGACAGGGAAGTCGGCTACACCTTC.

This chain links TRBV6-6 with TRBJ2-1; D remains unclear. CDR3 length: 14 amino acids. Germline CDR1 is MNHNY and CDR2 is SVGAGI (reference sequence). Trimming shortened V by 8 bases and J by 2 bases, and 13 bases separated the two germline ends. In DNA form, the CDR3 reads TGTGCCAGCGTCTTAGGTGGGACCTACAATGAGCAGTTCTTC. Its protein is CASVLGGTYNEQFF.

V gene TRBV30 combines with J gene TRBJ1-1; D remains unclear. The germline CDR1 and CDR2 sequences are GTSNPN and SVGIG (reference sequence). The CDR3 runs to 12 residues. V was cut by 2 bases and J by 1 base, with 5 bases left in between. Here the CDR3 DNA reads TGTGCCTGGAGTAAGGCGAACACTGAAGCTTTCTTT. This sequence encodes CAWSKANTEAFF.

V is TRBV19 and J is TRBJ2-5; TRBD2 aligns across 7 bases. Germline CDR1 is LNHDA and CDR2 is SQIVND (reference sequence). This CDR3 has 14 amino acids. The V gene end was trimmed by 5 bases and the J gene end by 3 bases; junction bases not matched to a gene: 6. The CDR3: CASSLASGKETQYF. The CDR3 nucleotides read TGTGCCAGTAGTCTGGCTAGCGGAAAAGAGACCCAGTACTTC.

The chain couples TRBV6-6 to TRBJ2-5; no clear D gene. The CDR3 loop spans 13 amino acids. Trimming stripped 7 bases from V and 2 bases from J, with 11 bases between. Germline V gene lookup returns CDR1 MNHNY and CDR2 SVGAGI (reference sequence). As DNA, the CDR3 is TGTGCCAGCATACGTGACTTACAAGAGACCCAGTACTTC. This translates into CASIRDLQETQYF.

V gene TRBV15 combines with J gene TRBJ2-3; 7 bases are shared with TRBD2. Looked up from germline, CDR1 is LNHNV and CDR2 is YYDKDF (reference sequence). J gave up 3 bases and V 5 bases, and 14 bases lay outside the gene matches. This CDR3 is 17 amino acids long. The CDR3, as DNA: TGTGCCACCAGCGAACCCTGGGGGAGGGAAGGGACAGATACGCAGTATTTT. Protein: CATSEPWGREGTDTQYF.

The chain recombines TRBV19 with TRBJ2-1; D possibly corresponds to TRBD2 (5 bases). V lost 8 bases to trimming and J lost 0 bases, with 20 bases between them. In germline, CDR1 is LNHDA, CDR2 SQIVND (reference sequence). This CDR3 spans 17 amino acids. Here the CDR3 DNA reads TGTGCCAGTCGACCCCCTCAGGCGGGTCGCTCCTACAATGAGCAGTTCTTC. It is translated as CASRPPQAGRSYNEQFF.

V and J are TRBV4-2 and TRBJ2-7; 8 positions agree with TRBD1. The CDR3 length is 16 residues. Trimming cost V 0 bases and J 5 bases; bases outside gene matches: 9. In germline, CDR1 is LGHNA, CDR2 YNFKEQ. CDR3 coding DNA: TGTGCCAGCAGCCAAGATCGGCAGGGGGCGGAGGACGAGCAGTACTTC. Protein sequence: CASSQDRQGAEDEQYF.

In DNA, the CDR3 is TGTGCCAGCAGGATGACAGGCAGCTCCTACGAGCAGTACTTC. Its translation is CASRMTGSSYEQYF. The chain uses TRBV6-1 and TRBJ2-5; D is perhaps TRBD1 (6 bases). Gene TRBJ2-7 matches the end of the DNA better, so the J call may be wrong. Germline assignment: CDR1 MNHNS and CDR2 SASEGT. CDR3 size: 14 residues.

This chain links TRBV21-1 with TRBJ1-4; the DNA was not used to check the table's D call, TRBD1. TRBV21-1 is shown as a pseudogene. This CDR3 region has 19 residues. As DNA, the CDR3 is TGTGCCAGCAGCAAAGAACGGACAGGGGATTGTGCAACTAATGAAAAACTGTTTTTT. Translation: CASSKERTGDCATNEKLFF.

The chain has TRBV19 and TRBJ2-5; either TRBD1 or TRBD2 may fit D (5 bases each). Germline assignment: CDR1 LNHDA and CDR2 SQIVND (reference sequence). V lost 1 base, J lost 3 bases, and 9 bases lay in between. The CDR3 runs to 14 residues. Here the CDR3 DNA reads TGTGCCAGTAGTATAGCGGGGCAGAAAGAGACCCAGTACTTC. This encodes CASSIAGQKETQYF.

The rearrangement uses TRBV7-8 and TRBJ1-1; tentatively, D is TRBD1 (6 bases). Germline-derived CDR1 and CDR2 are SGHVS and FQNEAQ. V dropped 2 bases and J dropped 1 base, with 11 bases sitting between them. This CDR3 is 15 amino acids long. The chain's CDR3 is CASSLYGQSNTEAFF. The CDR3 DNA reads as TGTGCCAGCAGCTTATACGGACAGTCGAACACTGAAGCTTTCTTT.

The chain combines TRBV6-6 with TRBJ2-7; TRBD1 matches 7 bases. V gave up 0 bases and J gave up 3 bases; unmatched junction bases: 5. Per the germline V gene, CDR1 is MNHNY and CDR2 is SVGAGI (reference sequence). The CDR3 loop spans 15 amino acids. The CDR3 DNA follows: TGTGCCAGCAGTTACTCAGGACAGGCTGACTACGAGCAGTACTTC. Amino acids: CASSYSGQADYEQYF.

The CDR3 bases are TGTGCCACACTAGCGGGAGAAGCTCGGACAGATACGCAGTATTTT. The encoded protein is CATLAGEARTDTQYF. The chain has TRBV19 and TRBJ2-3; TRBD2 matches at 11 bases. Trimming removed 10 bases from V and 3 bases from J; junction bases left unmatched: 9. The CDR3 consists of 15 residues. The germline V gene has CDR1 LNHDA and CDR2 SQIVND (reference sequence).

The chain joins TRBV12-5 to TRBJ1-2; 9 bases are shared with TRBD1. Germline CDR1 reads LGHNT; CDR2 reads FRNRAP. The trim removed 6 bases at V and 5 bases at J, leaving 7 bases unmatched. The length of the CDR3 is 14 residues. This CDR3 is CASGATGGWYGYTF. As DNA, the CDR3 is TGTGCTAGTGGCGCTACAGGGGGCTGGTATGGCTACACCTTC. Full variable domain (outside the CDR3, taken from reference TRBV12-5 and TRBJ1-2): DARVTQTPRHKVTEMGQEVTMRCQPILGHNTVFWYRQTMMQGLELLAYFRNRAPLDDSGMPKDRFSAEMPDATLATLKIQPSEPRDSAVYFCASGATGGWYGYTFGSGTRLTVV.

The chain employs TRBV6-5 and TRBJ1-2; TRBD1 matches 7 bases. The CDR3 loop spans 13 amino acids. Germline loops: CDR1 MNHEY, CDR2 SVGAGI. The trim removed 5 bases at V and 8 bases at J, leaving 8 bases unmatched. CDR3 in DNA: TGTGCCAGCAGTAGGGACAGAGTGGAGGGCTACACCTTC. Translated, it gives CASSRDRVEGYTF.

The chain couples TRBV6-5 to TRBJ1-5; D uncertain. V gave up 7 bases and J gave up 8 bases, with 15 bases separating them. The CDR3 length is 13 residues. Germline CDR1 reads MNHEY; CDR2 reads SVGAGI. The CDR3 here is CASTSGSAKPQHF. CDR3 DNA sequence: TGTGCCAGCACCTCGGGCAGCGCAAAGCCCCAGCATTTT.

This rearrangement joins TRBV4-3 to TRBJ2-2, with TRBD2 matching over 9 bases. CDR1 and CDR2 (germline): LGHNA, YSLEER. V was pared by 1 base and J by 7 bases, with 1 base of the junction left unmatched. This CDR3 comprises 14 residues. Here the CDR3 DNA reads TGCGCCAGCAGCCAAGTAGCGGGAGTCGGGGAGCTGTTTTTT. Its protein is CASSQVAGVGELFF.

The CDR3 sequence: CASGGNNLGGRGTDTQYF. CDR3 DNA sequence: TGTGCCAGCGGAGGAAACAACCTGGGGGGTCGAGGCACAGATACGCAGTATTTT. The J gene is TRBJ2-3, the V gene TRBV11-3, with D possibly matching TRBD2 (6 bases). Germline CDR1 reads SGHNT; CDR2 reads YENEEA. The CDR3 runs 18 residues. V was trimmed by 8 bases and J by 1 base, leaving 25 bases between them.

This clone has a handful of counts. The gene calls are TRBV15 and TRBJ1-2, with 8 nucleotides matching TRBD1. The CDR3 extends over 14 amino acids. The V gene's germline CDR1 is LNHNV and CDR2 YYDKDF (reference sequence). The junction had 3 bases not matched to a gene; V was cut back by 0 bases and J by 6 bases. CDR3 nucleotide sequence: TGTGCCACCAGCAGAGATAGGACAGGGAATGGCTACACCTTC. Translation: CATSRDRTGNGYTF.

In DNA, the CDR3 is TGCGCCAGCAGCTCGACCATGAACACTGAAGCTTTCTTT. Translation gives CASSSTMNTEAFF. J is TRBJ1-1 and V is TRBV5-1; D remains unclear. The CDR3 extends over 13 amino acids. Trimming stripped 3 bases from V and 0 bases from J, with 6 bases between. Germline V gene data show CDR1 as SGHRS and CDR2 as YFSETQ. Complete variable domain (other parts from reference TRBV5-1 and TRBJ1-1): KAGVTQTPRYLIKTRGQQVTLSCSPISGHRSVSWYQQTPGQGLQFLFEYFSETQRNKGNFPGRFSGRQFSNSRSEMNVSTLELGDSALYLCASSSTMNTEAFFGQGTRLTVV.

This chain links TRBV2 with TRBJ2-7; TRBD2 aligns across 10 bases. Germline V lookup: CDR1 SNHLY, CDR2 FYNNEI. The CDR3 has 14 residues. The CDR3 protein is CVEREGRSSYEQYF. DNA of the CDR3: TGTGTAGAGCGGGAGGGCCGGAGCTCCTACGAGCAGTACTTC.